These 30 T cell receptor beta chains were all obtained from the same sample, sequenced in a study of early T cells in non-severe SARS-CoV-2 infection. Each CDR3 protein is one row after TCRdb ran MiXCR on the 5' RACE reads. Of some 31,000 distinct CDR3 sequences in the sample, roughly 5.7% were seen once. Source material: whole blood. The source of these receptors is an adult who was a healthcare worker with PCR-confirmed SARS-CoV-2 infection or an uninfected control (not recorded which).

This clonotype was picked up many times. This chain's CDR3 is CASTGRPGSEQFF. For the CDR3, the DNA is TGTGCCAGCACGGGGAGGCCCGGCAGTGAGCAGTTCTTC. This sequence joins TRBV27 and TRBJ2-1, with D possibly being TRBD2 (6 bases). The CDR3 has 13 amino acids. V was cut by 7 bases and J by 9 bases, with 16 bases left in between. The germline V gene has CDR1 MNHEY and CDR2 SMNVEV (reference sequence).

As to this clonotype: A much larger clone is a single base away; this may be a read error. V gene TRBV7-9 combines with J gene TRBJ1-1; no reliable D call. Germline values: CDR1 SEHNR, CDR2 FQNEAQ (reference sequence). This CDR3 region has 14 residues. The DNA for the CDR3 is TGTGTCAGCAGCCAGAGACAATCGAACACTGAAGCTTTCTTT. Protein product: CVSSQRQSNTEAFF.

This clonotype was counted a few times. The chain recombines TRBV30 with TRBJ1-4; possibly TRBD1 for D (6 bases). V shed 7 bases and J shed 5 bases, with 20 bases lying between them. Germline V lookup: CDR1 GTSNPN, CDR2 SVGIG (reference sequence). This CDR3 spans 15 amino acids. The CDR3 region has the DNA TGTGCCTTATCCGGGACAAAATTAAGGAATGAAAAACTGTTTTTT. Translated: CALSGTKLRNEKLFF.

This clonotype was seen a few times. The chain joins TRBV6-1 to TRBJ1-2, with D perhaps TRBD1 (5 bases). CDR3 length equals 14 residues. CDR1 and CDR2 (germline): MNHNS, SASEGT. The germline V and J ends were trimmed by 5 bases and 4 bases, with 14 bases remaining between them. The CDR3 coding sequence is TGTGCCAGCAGTCTGGGGGACGGCTTCTATGGCTACACCTTC. It yields the protein CASSLGDGFYGYTF.

This clonotype appeared many times. The chain employs TRBV7-9 and TRBJ2-3; the D call may be TRBD1 or TRBD2 (5 bases each). The V end was cut by 6 bases, the J end by 0 bases, with 16 bases between. Germline V gives CDR1 SEHNR, CDR2 FQNEAQ (reference sequence). The CDR3 covers 16 residues. The CDR3 DNA reads TGTGCCAGCAGAGGGGTAGGGAAGCGGAGCACAGATACGCAGTATTTT. Its protein product is CASRGVGKRSTDTQYF.

Comment on this clonotype: This may come from a read error, since a much larger clone is one base off. This chain uses TRBV11-3 with TRBJ2-3, with a weak D call TRBD2 (6 bases). CDR3 length: 14 residues. CDR1 and CDR2 from the germline V gene are SGHNT and YENEEA. V was pared by 9 bases and J by 4 bases, with 17 bases between. CDR3 in amino acids: CASQRAASADTQYF. The DNA for the CDR3 is TGTGCCAGTCAGCGGGCCGCAAGCGCAGATACGCAGTATTTT.

With regard to this clonotype: A much larger clone differs from this one at a single base, so this may be a read error. CDR3: CASSLGVKEKLFF. DNA for the CDR3: TGTGCCAGCAGTTTGGGGGTTAAAGAAAAACTGTTTTTT. V is TRBV12-3 or TRBV12-4 and J is TRBJ1-4; D perhaps matches TRBD1 (5 bases). The CDR3 spans 13 residues. V lost 3 bases and J lost 8, with 10 bases in between.

In its sample, this clonotype was seen a few times. V gene TRBV3-1 combines with J gene TRBJ1-3; D possibly corresponds to TRBD1 (5 bases). V was pared by 2 bases and J by 2 bases, with 10 bases between. The CDR3 has 15 residues. Germline V CDR1 and CDR2: LGHDT, YNNKEL (reference sequence). This CDR3 is CASSQKGTAGNTIYF. DNA of the CDR3: TGTGCCAGCAGCCAAAAAGGGACGGCTGGAAACACCATATATTTT.

The rearrangement uses TRBV14 and TRBJ2-3; D is unclear. The CDR3 totals 13 residues. The V and J ends lost 0 bases and 8 bases respectively, with 9 bases between them. Germline V gene lookup returns CDR1 SGHDN and CDR2 FVKESK. This chain's CDR3 is CASSQETAVTQYF. The DNA for the CDR3 is TGTGCCAGCAGCCAAGAGACGGCGGTTACGCAGTATTTT.

This clonotype was observed a few times. The rearrangement links TRBV20-1 to TRBJ2-1, with 12 bases matching TRBD2. Germline CDR1 and CDR2: DFQATT and SNEGSKA (reference sequence). Trimming took 1 base from V and 2 from J; bases not matched to a gene: 3. This CDR3 is built from 16 residues. The CDR3 protein is CSARGLAGAAYNEQFF. CDR3 in DNA: TGCAGTGCTAGAGGACTAGCGGGAGCGGCCTACAATGAGCAGTTCTTC.

This clonotype came up many times. The chain recombines TRBV6-2 or TRBV6-3 with TRBJ2-3, with 10 positions matching TRBD2. V dropped 2 bases and J dropped 6; count of bases not matched to a gene: 14. CDR1 and CDR2 (germline): MNHEY, SVGEGT. The CDR3 consists of 18 residues. The CDR3 sequence is CASSYPMERGLASDTQYF. In nucleotides, the CDR3 is TGTGCCAGCAGTTACCCAATGGAGAGGGGACTAGCGAGTGATACGCAGTATTTT.

This clonotype has a count of ten or more. The chain is built from TRBV27 and TRBJ2-3; 12 bases map to TRBD2. J lost 4 bases, V lost 3 bases, and 11 bases had no gene match. The germline CDR1 and CDR2 sequences are MNHEY and SMNVEV (reference sequence). The CDR3 extends over 18 amino acids. CDR3 DNA sequence: TGTGCCAGCAGTTTCCAATCCCGACTAGCGGGAGATCCAGATACGCAGTATTTT. This encodes CASSFQSRLAGDPDTQYF.

This clonotype was detected only a few times. The chain couples TRBV9 to TRBJ2-1, with 7 bases lining up with TRBD2. The CDR3 is 16 residues long. Germline values: CDR1 SGDLS, CDR2 YYNGEE. V was clipped by 0 bases and J by 1 base; unmatched bases: 4. The CDR3 here is CASSVAAGASYNEQFF. CDR3 DNA sequence: TGTGCCAGCAGCGTAGCCGCGGGAGCGTCCTACAATGAGCAGTTCTTC.

The chain couples TRBV25-1 to TRBJ2-1, with D perhaps matching TRBD1 (6 bases). The CDR3 runs to 12 residues. Germline CDR1 MGHDK, CDR2 SYGVNS. With 3 bases removed from V and 9 bases from J, the gap between germline ends came to 9 bases. The CDR3, as DNA: TGTGCCAGCAGTGACAGGGGCATTGAGCAGTTCTTC. Its protein is CASSDRGIEQFF.

This clonotype was seen at least ten times. The J gene is TRBJ1-3, the V gene TRBV7-9; D is uncertain. This CDR3 is built from 12 residues. Trimming pared 5 bases from V and 4 bases from J, leaving 6 bases between. Germline lookup yields CDR1 SEHNR and CDR2 FQNEAQ (reference sequence). CDR3 residues: CASSPTGNTIYF. DNA of the CDR3: TGTGCCAGCAGCCCGACGGGAAACACCATATATTTT.

The chain links TRBV29-1 to TRBJ1-3, with 10 bases identical to TRBD1. The V gene's germline CDR1 is SQVTM and CDR2 ANQGSEA. CDR3 length: 13 residues. J was trimmed by 3 bases and V by 6 bases; bases with no gene match: 2. The CDR3 is CSVTGGDGNTIYF. The CDR3 DNA sequence: TGCAGCGTGACAGGGGGCGATGGAAACACCATATATTTT.

This clonotype was observed a handful of times. The chain combines TRBV18 with TRBJ2-5, with 9 bases identical to TRBD1. V shed 3 bases and J 2 bases; nucleotides not matched to a gene: 4. This CDR3 region has 15 residues. CDR1 KGHSH and CDR2 LQKENI come from the germline V gene. In nucleotides, the CDR3 is TGTGCCAGCTCACCTCGGACAGGGGTACAAGAGACCCAGTACTTC. This gives the protein CASSPRTGVQETQYF. The full variable domain, in which reference TRBV18 and TRBJ2-5 provide the parts outside the CDR3, is NAGVMQNPRHLVRRRGQEARLRCSPMKGHSHVYWYRQLPEEGLKFMVYLQKENIIDESGMPKERFSAEFPKEGPSILRIQQVVRGDSAAYFCASSPRTGVQETQYFGPGTRLLVL.

This clonotype has a handful of counts. CDR3 bases: TGTGCCAGCAGTTCCCCCACCGCCTACGGAGCATCCTACGAGCAGTACGTC. It is translated as CASSSPTAYGASYEQYV. The V gene is TRBV28, the J gene TRBJ2-7; D remains unclear. Germline assignment: CDR1 MDHEN and CDR2 SYDVKM. The CDR3 loop spans 17 amino acids. Trimming removed 4 bases at V and 1 base at J, with 20 bases between.

The chain couples TRBV10-3 to TRBJ1-2; 8 nucleotides align to TRBD1. Germline V gene sequence: CDR1 ENHRY, CDR2 SYGVKD. This CDR3 is built from 13 residues. The V segment lost 5 bases and the J segment 3 bases; nucleotides outside the gene matches: 2. CDR3 DNA sequence: TGTGCCATCAGTAAACAGGGGGACTATGGCTACACCTTC. Protein product: CAISKQGDYGYTF.

This clonotype was detected many times. The rearrangement links TRBV12-3 or TRBV12-4 to TRBJ2-7, with 9 nucleotides matching TRBD1. This CDR3 region has 15 residues. Trimming at V came to 5 bases and at J to 3 bases, leaving 8 bases not matched to a gene. This CDR3 reads CASSGTGGTVYEQYF. Written as DNA, the CDR3 is TGTGCCAGCAGTGGTACAGGGGGCACAGTCTACGAGCAGTACTTC.

This clonotype was detected many times. This chain links TRBV24-1 with TRBJ2-5, with 7 bases that match TRBD2. Trimming took 0 bases from V and 2 from J; bases not matched to a gene: 2. Germline lookup yields CDR1 KGHDR and CDR2 SFDVKD. The CDR3 contains 15 residues. Here the CDR3 DNA reads TGTGCCACCAGTGATTTGGCTAGCGGACAAGAGACCCAGTACTTC. Translated, it gives CATSDLASGQETQYF.

This clonotype has ten or more counts. This rearrangement joins TRBV12-5 to TRBJ1-1, with D possibly TRBD1 on 5 matching bases. Germline V gene data show CDR1 as LGHNT and CDR2 as FRNRAP. Deletions cut 7 bases from V and 2 bases from J, with 11 bases between. The CDR3 covers 13 residues. This chain's CDR3 is CASADDSNTEAFF. For the CDR3, the DNA is TGTGCTAGTGCCGACGACAGTAACACTGAAGCTTTCTTT.

The sample holds many counts of this clonotype. The chain recombines TRBV27 with TRBJ2-5; D might be TRBD1 (6 bases). V lost 8 bases and J 0 bases, leaving 10 bases between the germline ends. The CDR3 is 13 amino acids. The germline gives CDR1 MNHEY, CDR2 SMNVEV (reference sequence). The CDR3 loop reads CASARTDQETQYF. CDR3 DNA sequence: TGTGCCAGCGCCCGGACAGACCAAGAGACCCAGTACTTC.

Ten or more counts support this clonotype. The rearrangement uses TRBV7-2 and TRBJ2-5; the match to TRBD1 covers 8 bases. Germline CDR1 reads SGHTA; CDR2 reads FQGNSA. J lost 5 bases, V lost 3 bases, and 5 bases had no gene match. The CDR3 is 14 amino acids. CDR3 sequence (DNA): TGTGCCAGCAGCTTGGAACAGGGGGTTGAGACCCAGTACTTC. Translated: CASSLEQGVETQYF.

Many counts were recorded for this clonotype. V and J are TRBV19 and TRBJ1-5; 7 nucleotides align to TRBD1. CDR1 is LNHDA, CDR2 SQIVND, per germline (reference sequence). The CDR3 consists of 17 residues. The V gene end was trimmed by 3 bases and the J gene end by 2 bases; junction bases not matched to a gene: 10. The CDR3, as DNA: TGTGCCAGTAGTATCCTCAGGGACAGTGTGGGCAATCAGCCCCAGCATTTT. Translating it yields CASSILRDSVGNQPQHF. Looking up the rest from reference TRBV19 and TRBJ1-5 gives the full variable domain: DGGITQSPKYLFRKEGQNVTLSCEQNLNHDAMYWYRQDPGQGLRLIYYSQIVNDFQKGDIAEGYSVSREKKESFPLTVTSAQKNPTAFYLCASSILRDSVGNQPQHFGDGTRLSIL.

J is TRBJ2-1 and V is TRBV7-6; D may be TRBD2 (8 bases). Trimming stripped 5 bases from V and 10 bases from J, with 15 bases between. Germline CDR1 and CDR2: SGHVS and FNYEAQ. The CDR3 extends over 13 amino acids. The CDR3 here is CASSKGAGGEQFF. The CDR3 coding sequence is TGTGCCAGCAGCAAGGGGGCGGGAGGAGAGCAGTTCTTC.

This clonotype was seen repeatedly, ten times or more. This chain uses TRBV25-1 with TRBJ2-2, with D tentatively TRBD1 (5 bases). CDR1 is MGHDK and CDR2 is SYGVNS in the germline V gene. The CDR3 runs to 14 residues. With 4 bases removed from V and 6 bases from J, the gap between germline ends came to 12 bases. CDR3 coding DNA: TGTGCCAGCAGTGCCCAGGGATCGCCCGGGGAGCTGTTTTTT. Protein: CASSAQGSPGELFF.

The rearrangement uses TRBV9 and TRBJ2-1; 7 bases are a match to TRBD1. CDR3 length: 14 amino acids. Losses at the gene ends were 3 bases for V and 5 bases for J; bases not matched to a gene: 5. In germline, CDR1 is SGDLS, CDR2 YYNGEE. In DNA form, the CDR3 reads TGTGCCAGCAGCGGGAACAGGGGACACAATGAGCAGTTCTTC. This translates into CASSGNRGHNEQFF.

The chain joins TRBV11-2 to TRBJ2-4; D may be TRBD2 (6 bases). V lost 6 bases and J lost 0, with 12 bases in between. There are 15 residues in the CDR3. Germline-derived CDR1 and CDR2 are SGHAT and FQNNGV. CDR3 region: CASSSTGLAKNIQYF. The CDR3 nucleotides read TGTGCCAGCAGTTCGACGGGACTAGCCAAAAACATTCAGTACTTC.

There are many counts of this clonotype. V usage is TRBV6-6 and J usage is TRBJ1-6, with D unresolved. The germline V gene encodes CDR1 MNHNY and CDR2 SVGAGI (reference sequence). V was cut by 6 bases and J by 7 bases, with 13 bases left in between. The CDR3 sequence is 14 residues long. The CDR3 is CASSLDGKNSPLHF. The CDR3 nucleotides are TGTGCCAGCAGCCTGGACGGGAAAAATTCACCCCTCCACTTT.